This entry describes one T cell receptor (beta chain). Trimming took off 4 bases at V and 1 base at J, with 5 bases between the two ends. CDR1 is SNHLY and CDR2 is FYNNEI in the germline V gene. The CDR3 has 14 amino acids. The sample belongs to a study of cytomegalovirus exposure and HLA in healthy donors. Study context: A later analysis reported the same platform for the 110 or so validation repertoires and the roughly 650 first-cohort repertoires.

This table comes from immunoSEQ multiplex PCR, and its TCRdb copy is limited to in-frame clones, with some not included. Of 100,000 to 150,000 clones in the sample, about 90% are singletons; the top ten hold roughly 1.4%. This receptor was taken from a man younger than 40 in good health and CMV-seronegative. Material: PBMCs. The chain recombines TRBV2 with TRBJ2-6, with D hard to call. The CDR3 here is CASSAPSGANVLTF. As DNA, the CDR3 is TGTGCCAGCAGTGCCCCATCTGGGGCCAACGTCCTGACTTTC.